This T cell receptor beta chain emerged from a study of tumor-infiltrating lymphocytes in oesophageal squamous cell carcinoma. TCRdb reprocessed the PCR reads via MiXCR and lists one record per CDR3 protein. Among some 10,000 distinct CDR3 sequences listed, more than 55% were seen once. Looked up from germline, CDR1 is SGHTA and CDR2 is FQGNSA. The CDR3 extends over 14 amino acids. The receptor was isolated from a male donor with esophageal squamous cell carcinoma. The sample was esophageal tumor tissue. J is TRBJ2-6 and V is TRBV7-2; 8 nucleotides line up with TRBD1. The end of the DNA aligns better with TRBJ2-7, so the J call may be wrong. The CDR3 nucleotides are TGTGCCAGCAGCGTGTGGACAGGGTCCTACGAGCAGTACTTC. It is translated as CASSVWTGSYEQYF.